The rows below give T cell receptor beta chains drawn from one sample of a study of blood T cell repertoires in COVID-19. Clones were sequenced by immunoSEQ multiplex PCR, and TCRdb holds only the in-frame ones, with some missing. Of over 250,000 clones listed, roughly 90% are singletons. The specimen sequenced was PBMCs or T cells enriched from blood (not recorded which). These TCRs come from a man aged 60 to 69 who had recovered from COVID-19. Both conserved end residues are part of each CDR3. The D gene is left open where the match is weak. Rows give clone size only sometimes, using once, few, many, or a class for an expanded clone.

cdr3_nt: TGCGCCAGCAGCCCTGGGGCCCCGTTGGTGGTAAAGACCCAGTACTTC
cdr3_aa: CASSPGAPLVVKTQYF
clone_size: once
d_call: .
v_call: TRBV5-1
j_call: TRBJ2-5

cdr3_nt: TGCGCCAGCAGCTTCCGGGGAGGGGATGAAAAACTGTTTTTT
cdr3_aa: CASSFRGGDEKLFF
clone_size: .
d_call: .
v_call: TRBV5-1
j_call: TRBJ1-4

cdr3_nt: TGTGCCAGCAGCTTTGAGGGAAACTCTGGAAACACCATATATTTT
cdr3_aa: CASSFEGNSGNTIYF
clone_size: once
d_call: .
v_call: TRBV7-9
j_call: TRBJ1-3

cdr3_nt: TGTGCTAGTGGTTTGGACAGGGGCGATACGCAGTATTTT
cdr3_aa: CASGLDRGDTQYF
clone_size: .
d_call: TRBD1
v_call: TRBV12-5
j_call: TRBJ2-3

cdr3_nt: TGTGCCAGCAGCAAACGTCAGACAGGGGAGCCCACAGATACGCAGTATTTT
cdr3_aa: CASSKRQTGEPTDTQYF
clone_size: .
d_call: .
v_call: TRBV21-1
j_call: TRBJ2-3

cdr3_nt: TGTGCCAGCAGCCCGGGACAGGGGTCGTACAATGAGCAGTTCTTC
cdr3_aa: CASSPGQGSYNEQFF
clone_size: .
d_call: TRBD1
v_call: TRBV11-2
j_call: TRBJ2-1

cdr3_nt: TGTGCCAGCAGCGTAGACAGGGGAAGTAGGGCCCTCCACTTT
cdr3_aa: CASSVDRGSRALHF
clone_size: .
d_call: TRBD1
v_call: TRBV9
j_call: TRBJ1-6

cdr3_nt: TGTGCCAGCAGCGAGACAGCGACTAACTATGGCTACACCTTC
cdr3_aa: CASSETATNYGYTF
clone_size: .
d_call: .
v_call: TRBV7-3
j_call: TRBJ1-2

cdr3_nt: TGTGCCAGCAGTTACTCGAGTCACAATGAGCAGTTCTTC
cdr3_aa: CASSYSSHNEQFF
clone_size: .
d_call: .
v_call: TRBV6-5
j_call: TRBJ2-1

cdr3_nt: TGTGCCAGCAGCTCGGGACTAGCAGAGACCCAGTACTTC
cdr3_aa: CASSSGLAETQYF
clone_size: .
d_call: TRBD2
v_call: TRBV11-1
j_call: TRBJ2-5